Listed below are T cell receptor beta chains from one sample, sequenced in a study of response to subunit inactivated influenza vaccine. TCRdb redid the calling of the RT-PCR reads with MiXCR, one entry per CDR3 protein. The sample contains a few hundred thousand distinct CDR3 sequences, 21% of which appear only once. Sequencing used PBMCs from blood, obtained about 19 months after vaccination. All receptors derive from a man aged 50-75 years who received an inactivated influenza vaccine. CDR3s leave out the opening cysteine and the closing phenylalanine or tryptophan. Each record gives: J gene, D gene, V gene, CDR3 protein. A D gene is named only where the DNA matches it firmly.

j_gene: TRBJ2-1
d_gene: -
v_gene: TRBV6-2/TRBV6-3
CDR3aa: ASNLRQGHEQF

j_gene: TRBJ2-1
d_gene: -
v_gene: TRBV7-2
CDR3aa: ASSLKAPAGPIEQF

j_gene: TRBJ2-2
d_gene: -
v_gene: TRBV21-1
CDR3aa: ASSKGGSTGELF

j_gene: TRBJ2-1
d_gene: TRBD2
v_gene: TRBV2
CDR3aa: ASSGLAGHNEQF

j_gene: TRBJ1-4
d_gene: TRBD1
v_gene: TRBV30
CDR3aa: AWSPGQGKKLF

j_gene: TRBJ1-1
d_gene: -
v_gene: TRBV4-3
CDR3aa: ASSQDRGTEAF

j_gene: TRBJ1-2
d_gene: -
v_gene: TRBV7-9
CDR3aa: ASSPGGSYGYT

j_gene: TRBJ2-7
d_gene: TRBD2
v_gene: TRBV6-2/TRBV6-3
CDR3aa: ASRTGGLARYEQY

j_gene: TRBJ2-5
d_gene: -
v_gene: TRBV30
CDR3aa: AWSVTIEQTQY

j_gene: TRBJ1-5
d_gene: TRBD1
v_gene: TRBV6-2/TRBV6-3
CDR3aa: ASRSLRGPSNQPQH

j_gene: TRBJ2-2
d_gene: -
v_gene: TRBV4-3
CDR3aa: ASSQDRPNTGELF

j_gene: TRBJ1-5
d_gene: -
v_gene: TRBV5-8
CDR3aa: ARGPTFQPQH

j_gene: TRBJ1-3
d_gene: -
v_gene: TRBV21-1
CDR3aa: ASSNGQESSGNTIY

j_gene: TRBJ1-2
d_gene: TRBD1
v_gene: TRBV29-1
CDR3aa: SVEIRGGSYGYT

j_gene: TRBJ2-1
d_gene: -
v_gene: TRBV6-2/TRBV6-3
CDR3aa: ASSSGLYNEQF

j_gene: TRBJ2-5
d_gene: TRBD2
v_gene: TRBV11-3
CDR3aa: ASSPWPSGSERETQY

j_gene: TRBJ2-3
d_gene: TRBD2
v_gene: TRBV7-6
CDR3aa: ASSSLGPSGAGDTQY

j_gene: TRBJ1-1
d_gene: -
v_gene: TRBV20-1
CDR3aa: SARGRDTSGPEAF

j_gene: TRBJ2-7
d_gene: TRBD2
v_gene: TRBV10-2
CDR3aa: ASRGAGGSYEQY

j_gene: TRBJ1-2
d_gene: -
v_gene: TRBV3-1
CDR3aa: ASSQDWGLNYGYT

j_gene: TRBJ2-3
d_gene: -
v_gene: TRBV9
CDR3aa: ASSVGVSGTDTQY

j_gene: TRBJ1-5
d_gene: -
v_gene: TRBV19
CDR3aa: ASRGGSERNQPQH

j_gene: TRBJ2-3
d_gene: -
v_gene: TRBV15
CDR3aa: ATSRDPAYGDTQY

j_gene: TRBJ1-1
d_gene: TRBD1
v_gene: TRBV2
CDR3aa: ASRPLGTANTEAF

j_gene: TRBJ2-1
d_gene: TRBD1
v_gene: TRBV6-1
CDR3aa: ASSVLQGAPNEQF

j_gene: TRBJ2-3
d_gene: -
v_gene: TRBV6-1
CDR3aa: ASRPLTTDTQY

j_gene: TRBJ2-3
d_gene: -
v_gene: TRBV9
CDR3aa: ASSVGQTHTDTQY

j_gene: TRBJ1-1
d_gene: -
v_gene: TRBV20-1
CDR3aa: SANPGRMNTEAF

j_gene: TRBJ2-5
d_gene: TRBD1
v_gene: TRBV29-1
CDR3aa: SATTGLKETQY

j_gene: TRBJ2-3
d_gene: -
v_gene: TRBV12-3/TRBV12-4
CDR3aa: ANSRAGPTDTQY

j_gene: TRBJ2-7
d_gene: -
v_gene: TRBV4-1
CDR3aa: ASSPRQAFYEQY

j_gene: TRBJ2-5
d_gene: -
v_gene: TRBV10-2
CDR3aa: ASSESKQETQY

j_gene: TRBJ2-5
d_gene: -
v_gene: TRBV5-6
CDR3aa: ASSLPLASTQY

j_gene: TRBJ2-5
d_gene: -
v_gene: TRBV12-3/TRBV12-4
CDR3aa: ASSLSELETQY

j_gene: TRBJ2-5
d_gene: -
v_gene: TRBV2
CDR3aa: ASTPGQETQY

j_gene: TRBJ1-1
d_gene: -
v_gene: TRBV30
CDR3aa: AWSVLGANTEAF

j_gene: TRBJ2-3
d_gene: -
v_gene: TRBV24-1
CDR3aa: ATSVGWGTDTQY

j_gene: TRBJ1-4
d_gene: -
v_gene: TRBV7-9
CDR3aa: ASSPSGIDEKLF

j_gene: TRBJ2-2
d_gene: -
v_gene: TRBV12-3/TRBV12-4
CDR3aa: ASSLFRLPELF

j_gene: TRBJ1-1
d_gene: -
v_gene: TRBV20-1
CDR3aa: SAKGPKNTEAF

j_gene: TRBJ1-3
d_gene: -
v_gene: TRBV20-1
CDR3aa: SARAAVDSGNTIY

j_gene: TRBJ1-2
d_gene: TRBD1
v_gene: TRBV10-3
CDR3aa: AISESSTGGYYGYT

j_gene: TRBJ1-1
d_gene: -
v_gene: TRBV7-2
CDR3aa: ASSTRGGMNTEAF

j_gene: TRBJ1-1
d_gene: TRBD1
v_gene: TRBV7-9
CDR3aa: ASSLEGTGVAF

j_gene: TRBJ2-2
d_gene: -
v_gene: TRBV7-6
CDR3aa: ASSLGAGTRELF

j_gene: TRBJ2-2
d_gene: -
v_gene: TRBV20-1
CDR3aa: SARARSYNTGELF

j_gene: TRBJ1-5
d_gene: -
v_gene: TRBV9
CDR3aa: ASSGTDPNQPQH

j_gene: TRBJ1-5
d_gene: -
v_gene: TRBV28
CDR3aa: ASCSSQPQH

j_gene: TRBJ2-1
d_gene: -
v_gene: TRBV7-2
CDR3aa: ASSPGGGRYNEQF

j_gene: TRBJ2-1
d_gene: -
v_gene: TRBV4-3
CDR3aa: ASSQGQAYYNEQF